This T cell receptor (beta chain) was captured by sequencing in a study of cytomegalovirus exposure and HLA in healthy donors. Study-level points and caveats: There were some public TCRs occurring in many donors, but most TCR sequences were rare. That first-cohort TCR clusters tended to co-occur in the 120 or so validation repertoires was found in a later analysis. In vitro confirmation showed three CMV-associated chains to be CMV antigen specific.

Concerning this clone: Its antigen is not identified.

CDR3 length equals 14 residues. From germline, CDR1 is MGHRA and CDR2 YSYEKL. J gave up 6 bases and V 0 bases, and 2 bases lay outside the gene matches. Sequencing was performed with immunoSEQ multiplex PCR; in TCRdb, only in-frame clones are kept and a portion is missing. This sample has fewer than 100,000 clones, with approximately 90% found just once. The clonotype comes from a young man in good health and CMV-seronegative. The sample was PBMCs. The chain employs TRBV4-1 and TRBJ2-5, with 9 bases lining up with TRBD2. CDR3 in DNA: TGCGCCAGCAGCCAAGATTCTAGCGGGAAGACCCAGTACTTC. It yields the protein CASSQDSSGKTQYF.